This is a list of T cell receptor beta chains from one sample in a study of identical twins. TCRdb ran MiXCR on the 5' RACE reads and lists one entry per CDR3 protein. Of a few hundred thousand distinct CDR3 sequences detected, around 9.7% appear once; the ten largest clones hold approximately 8.9%. The specimen sequenced was naive T cells sorted from blood. These receptors all come from a woman in her forties or fifties in good health. The CDR3 runs from the conserved cysteine through the conserved F or W. Each record gives: D gene, clone size, J gene, V gene, CDR3 protein, CDR3 DNA. A D gene is named only where the DNA matches it firmly. Clone size, where shown, is once, few, many, or a class for clones that have expanded.

TRBD2,many,TRBJ2-1,TRBV20-1,CSARGGRAGEQFF,TGCAGTGCTAGGGGCGGGAGGGCCGGAGAGCAGTTCTTC
-,-,TRBJ2-1,TRBV6-2/TRBV6-3,CASSGILDYNEQFF,TGTGCCAGCAGTGGGATTCTGGACTACAATGAGCAGTTCTTC
-,-,TRBJ2-1,TRBV6-1,CASSDVGGGHEQFF,TGTGCCAGCAGTGATGTGGGGGGGGGCCATGAGCAGTTCTTC
-,-,TRBJ2-2,TRBV10-3,CAISEGYAGELFF,TGTGCCATCAGTGAAGGGTATGCCGGGGAGCTGTTTTTT
-,-,TRBJ2-2,TRBV10-3,CAIPIDSQNTGELFF,TGTGCCATCCCTATTGACAGCCAGAACACCGGGGAGCTGTTTTTT
-,-,TRBJ2-2,TRBV4-1,CASSQDQPGTGELFF,TGCGCCAGCAGCCAAGATCAACCCGGCACCGGGGAGCTGTTTTTT
-,many,TRBJ1-2,TRBV2,CASSPKLGSYGYTF,TGTGCCAGCAGCCCGAAACTGGGAAGCTATGGCTACACCTTC
TRBD2,many,TRBJ2-3,TRBV25-1,CASSHSGSGIDTQYF,TGTGCCAGCAGTCATAGCGGGAGCGGGATAGATACGCAGTATTTT
-,-,TRBJ2-5,TRBV5-6,CASSFRRTGWETQYF,TGTGCCAGCAGCTTCCGGAGGACGGGGTGGGAGACCCAGTACTTC
-,many,TRBJ2-7,TRBV12-3/TRBV12-4,CASSLRQASYEQYF,TGTGCCAGCAGTTTACGGCAAGCTAGCTACGAGCAGTACTTC
-,many,TRBJ1-5,TRBV12-3/TRBV12-4,CASSSRGKLRDQPQHF,TGTGCCAGCAGTTCAAGGGGGAAACTTCGGGATCAGCCCCAGCATTTT
-,few,TRBJ2-5,TRBV11-2,CASSIPSPLNRETQYF,TGTGCCAGCAGCATTCCCTCCCCCTTGAATAGGGAGACCCAGTACTTC
-,-,TRBJ2-2,TRBV12-3/TRBV12-4,CARRTRGVLGELFF,TGTGCCAGAAGAACCCGGGGCGTCCTAGGGGAGCTGTTTTTT
-,-,TRBJ1-1,TRBV12-3/TRBV12-4,CASSPTGNPEAFF,TGTGCCAGCAGCCCAACAGGCAACCCTGAAGCTTTCTTT
-,many,TRBJ2-1,TRBV5-1,CASSRSGPSYNEQFF,TGCGCCAGCAGCAGAAGCGGCCCCTCCTACAATGAGCAGTTCTTC
TRBD1,many,TRBJ1-1,TRBV11-2,CASSLAGQGKSFF,TGTGCCAGCAGCTTAGCCGGACAGGGGAAGTCTTTCTTT
TRBD1,many,TRBJ2-7,TRBV5-1,CASSATPAGGEQYF,TGCGCCAGCAGCGCAACCCCCGCAGGGGGCGAGCAGTACTTC
-,-,TRBJ2-7,TRBV5-6,CASSLFEGLAYEQYF,TGTGCCAGCAGCTTGTTTGAGGGGTTGGCCTACGAGCAGTACTTC
TRBD1,few,TRBJ2-2,TRBV20-1,CSASPGGKNTGELFF,TGCAGTGCTAGCCCAGGGGGCAAGAACACCGGGGAGCTGTTTTTT
-,-,TRBJ1-2,TRBV29-1,CSVREGTYGYTF,TGCAGCGTTCGGGAGGGGACCTATGGCTACACCTTC
-,many,TRBJ2-1,TRBV20-1,CSARASDPRSEQFF,TGCAGTGCTAGAGCTAGCGACCCGAGGAGTGAGCAGTTCTTC
TRBD1,few,TRBJ2-1,TRBV5-1,CASSLEGTDYNEQFF,TGCGCCAGCAGCTTGGAGGGGACAGATTACAATGAGCAGTTCTTC
TRBD2,few,TRBJ2-3,TRBV18,CASSPTSGGTTDTQYF,TGTGCCAGCTCACCAACGAGCGGGGGAACCACAGATACGCAGTATTTT
-,few,TRBJ2-1,TRBV5-1,CASSLTPGQNNEQFF,TGCGCCAGCAGCTTGACCCCGGGACAAAACAATGAGCAGTTCTTC
-,few,TRBJ2-2,TRBV12-3/TRBV12-4,CATRRAGLGGELFF,TGTGCCACCCGAAGGGCAGGGCTGGGCGGGGAGCTGTTTTTT
TRBD1,many,TRBJ2-4,TRBV6-2/TRBV6-3,CASSRPTGAANIQYF,TGTGCCAGCAGTCGACCAACAGGGGCCGCGAACATTCAGTACTTC
-,few,TRBJ1-5,TRBV7-9,CASSLGHGPHQPQHF,TGTGCCAGCAGCTTAGGTCACGGTCCTCATCAGCCCCAGCATTTT
TRBD2,-,TRBJ2-1,TRBV7-9,CASSPPTSGRVYNEQFF,TGTGCCAGCAGCCCCCCGACTAGCGGGAGGGTCTACAATGAGCAGTTCTTC
-,-,TRBJ2-2,TRBV2,CASRSDLNTGELFF,TGTGCCAGCAGGTCAGACCTGAACACCGGGGAGCTGTTTTTT
TRBD1,few,TRBJ1-2,TRBV2,CASSEVGRGRDGYTF,TGTGCCAGCAGTGAAGTAGGCAGGGGGAGAGACGGCTACACCTTC
-,-,TRBJ2-7,TRBV5-5,CASSFGYSYEQYF,TGTGCCAGCAGCTTCGGTTACTCCTACGAGCAGTACTTC
-,many,TRBJ1-1,TRBV29-1,CSVEVQMNTEAFF,TGCAGCGTTGAAGTACAGATGAACACTGAAGCTTTCTTT
-,-,TRBJ2-6,TRBV27,CASTPGVSGANVLTF,TGTGCCAGCACCCCAGGCGTCTCTGGGGCCAACGTCCTGACTTTC
TRBD1,-,TRBJ1-6,TRBV6-6,CASSYSYRGAPLHF,TGTGCCAGCAGTTACTCTTACAGGGGAGCACCCCTCCACTTT
-,many,TRBJ1-1,TRBV18,CASSPKGGTEAFF,TGTGCCAGCTCACCGAAAGGGGGGACTGAAGCTTTCTTT
TRBD2,few,TRBJ2-3,TRBV5-1,CASSLARLAKHSTDTQYF,TGCGCCAGCAGCCTGGCCCGACTAGCGAAGCATAGCACAGATACGCAGTATTTT
-,many,TRBJ2-2,TRBV3-1,CASSPRETGELFF,TGTGCCAGCAGCCCTCGGGAGACCGGGGAGCTGTTTTTT
-,many,TRBJ1-1,TRBV12-3/TRBV12-4,CASSPKEKLNTEAFF,TGTGCCAGCAGTCCTAAAGAGAAACTGAACACTGAAGCTTTCTTT
TRBD2,-,TRBJ2-3,TRBV7-2,CASSFTSSGRTDTQYF,TGTGCCAGCAGCTTCACGTCTAGCGGGAGGACCGATACGCAGTATTTT
TRBD2,few,TRBJ2-3,TRBV12-5,CASGLAGLDTQYF,TGTGCTAGTGGTTTAGCGGGGCTAGATACGCAGTATTTT
-,-,TRBJ2-2,TRBV25-1,CASSESSAGELFF,TGTGCCAGCAGTGAATCATCGGCGGGGGAGCTGTTTTTT
-,-,TRBJ1-5,TRBV2,CASSNPQGIGIQPQHF,TGTGCCAGCTCCAACCCACAGGGAATAGGCATTCAGCCCCAGCATTTT
TRBD1,-,TRBJ2-3,TRBV7-8,CASSSRDRGYTQYF,TGTGCCAGCAGCTCTCGGGACAGGGGATATACGCAGTATTTT
TRBD1,few,TRBJ1-5,TRBV12-3/TRBV12-4,CASSRGGGAAGPQHF,TGTGCCAGCAGCCGCGGAGGGGGCGCCGCTGGGCCCCAGCATTTT
TRBD1,few,TRBJ1-1,TRBV6-6,CASRPTGATNTEAFF,TGTGCCAGCAGGCCAACAGGGGCGACGAACACTGAAGCTTTCTTT
TRBD1,few,TRBJ1-6,TRBV20-1,CSAYYPGTGGGSPLHF,TGCAGTGCTTATTACCCCGGGACAGGGGGAGGATCACCCCTCCACTTT
-,-,TRBJ2-5,TRBV6-2/TRBV6-3,CASSQPDSQETQYF,TGTGCCAGCAGTCAACCGGACAGCCAAGAGACCCAGTACTTC
TRBD2,few,TRBJ2-1,TRBV20-1,CSAGRTSGSYEQFF,TGCAGTGCTGGAAGGACTAGCGGGAGCTATGAGCAGTTCTTC
TRBD2,many,TRBJ2-1,TRBV24-1,CATSGGLADYNEQFF,TGTGCCACCAGTGGGGGACTAGCGGACTACAATGAGCAGTTCTTC
-,-,TRBJ2-1,TRBV11-2,CATSPLWDYNEQFF,TGTGCCACCTCACCCTTGTGGGATTACAATGAGCAGTTCTTC
-,many,TRBJ1-1,TRBV3-1,CASRLGGTEAFF,TGTGCCAGCAGGTTAGGCGGAACTGAAGCTTTCTTT
TRBD1,few,TRBJ1-2,TRBV7-2,CASSLGVQGMSYTF,TGTGCCAGCAGCTTAGGAGTACAGGGGATGAGCTACACCTTC
TRBD2,-,TRBJ2-1,TRBV3-1,CASSHSGRAGAEQFF,TGTGCCAGCAGCCATAGCGGGAGGGCCGGGGCTGAGCAGTTCTTC
TRBD2,-,TRBJ2-1,TRBV10-3,CAISDRLAELSYNEQFF,TGTGCCATCAGTGATAGACTAGCGGAGCTCTCCTACAATGAGCAGTTCTTC
-,-,TRBJ1-2,TRBV5-1,CASSADGFGGYGYTF,TGCGCCAGCAGTGCGGACGGGTTCGGAGGCTATGGCTACACCTTC
-,many,TRBJ2-6,TRBV27,CASNYISGANVLTF,TGTGCCAGCAATTATATCTCTGGGGCCAACGTCCTGACTTTC
TRBD2,-,TRBJ2-1,TRBV24-1,CATSDAGLAGGTYNEQFF,TGTGCCACCAGTGATGCGGGACTAGCGGGAGGAACCTACAATGAGCAGTTCTTC